The rows below give T cell receptor beta chains drawn from one sample of a study of monozygotic twins with inflammatory bowel disease. TCRdb reprocessed the 5' RACE reads; each CDR3 protein has one entry and no DNA is given. Its table lists roughly 200,000 distinct CDR3 sequences. Sequencing was carried out using blood. The receptors stem from a human donor with ulcerative colitis or Crohn's disease, or a healthy co-twin of an affected twin (not recorded which). Both conserved end residues are part of each CDR3.

cdr3_aa: CASSRTHTRGNQPQHF
v_call: TRBV27
j_call: TRBJ1-5

cdr3_aa: CASSYQPTGEGYTF
v_call: TRBV6-5
j_call: TRBJ1-2

cdr3_aa: CASSVTAISLANQPQHF
v_call: TRBV6-1
j_call: TRBJ1-5

cdr3_aa: CASSGFGQGNTEAFF
v_call: TRBV6-4
j_call: TRBJ1-1

cdr3_aa: CASSLGRGSGRNYNEQFF
v_call: TRBV7-6
j_call: TRBJ2-1

cdr3_aa: CASSLGSSGRTYEQYF
v_call: TRBV5-1
j_call: TRBJ2-7

cdr3_aa: CASSGGTITMNTEAFF
v_call: TRBV19
j_call: TRBJ1-1

cdr3_aa: CASRNGEMNTEAFF
v_call: TRBV5-1
j_call: TRBJ1-1

cdr3_aa: CASSYPGSTNEKLFF
v_call: TRBV3-1
j_call: TRBJ1-4

cdr3_aa: CASSSYGQANQPQHF
v_call: TRBV7-9
j_call: TRBJ1-5

cdr3_aa: CASSSIKPGEQFF
v_call: TRBV5-4
j_call: TRBJ2-1

cdr3_aa: CASSYPGQGREQYF
v_call: TRBV6-5
j_call: TRBJ2-7

cdr3_aa: CSASLINRDRDEKLFF
v_call: TRBV20-1
j_call: TRBJ1-4

cdr3_aa: CSVEGFGSSGGGNEQFF
v_call: TRBV29-1
j_call: TRBJ2-1

cdr3_aa: CATRAGTDNEKLFF
v_call: TRBV10-3
j_call: TRBJ1-4

cdr3_aa: CASSRTGGFRTGELFF
v_call: TRBV5-4
j_call: TRBJ2-2

cdr3_aa: CASSSNRDRGLYTQYF
v_call: TRBV11-2
j_call: TRBJ2-3

cdr3_aa: CASSLFVGGYNEQFF
v_call: TRBV14
j_call: TRBJ2-1

cdr3_aa: CAIRSTDTSSGNTIYF
v_call: TRBV10-3
j_call: TRBJ1-3

cdr3_aa: CSAHVGRQGSQYF
v_call: TRBV20-1
j_call: TRBJ2-3

cdr3_aa: CASGGMTYEQYF
v_call: TRBV28
j_call: TRBJ2-7

cdr3_aa: CASSLWGRLASGNTIYF
v_call: TRBV5-6
j_call: TRBJ1-3

cdr3_aa: CASSRSGGELFF
v_call: TRBV7-9
j_call: TRBJ2-2

cdr3_aa: CASSSTGARGNQPQHF
v_call: TRBV12-3/TRBV12-4
j_call: TRBJ1-5

cdr3_aa: CASSLIGILGQPQHF
v_call: TRBV7-2
j_call: TRBJ1-5

cdr3_aa: CASTLARASSYEQYF
v_call: TRBV12-3/TRBV12-4
j_call: TRBJ2-7

cdr3_aa: CASSLYGGASADTQYF
v_call: TRBV7-2
j_call: TRBJ2-3

cdr3_aa: CSVNPGTGEETQYF
v_call: TRBV20-1
j_call: TRBJ2-5

cdr3_aa: CASSRDGTSVEQFF
v_call: TRBV7-8
j_call: TRBJ2-1

cdr3_aa: CASSVGSGGSGDSPLHF
v_call: TRBV9
j_call: TRBJ1-6

cdr3_aa: CASSYDRDVSYEQYF
v_call: TRBV7-2
j_call: TRBJ2-7

cdr3_aa: CASSLTGTGYTYEQYF
v_call: TRBV3-1
j_call: TRBJ2-7

cdr3_aa: CASSPHRGTPFGYTF
v_call: TRBV3-1
j_call: TRBJ1-2

cdr3_aa: CASSPGQAVYNEQFF
v_call: TRBV18
j_call: TRBJ2-1

cdr3_aa: CASSLATPGDYNEQFF
v_call: TRBV7-8
j_call: TRBJ2-1

cdr3_aa: CASSLQGSGGRGDTIYF
v_call: TRBV7-2
j_call: TRBJ1-3

cdr3_aa: CSVVKGWGTEAFF
v_call: TRBV29-1
j_call: TRBJ1-1

cdr3_aa: CASSEYDLQQSYNEQFF
v_call: TRBV25-1
j_call: TRBJ2-1

cdr3_aa: CSVYRTAGTGELFF
v_call: TRBV29-1
j_call: TRBJ2-2

cdr3_aa: CASSLAATYQETQYF
v_call: TRBV7-9
j_call: TRBJ2-5

cdr3_aa: CASSQDEVSGGRNTQYF
v_call: TRBV4-1
j_call: TRBJ2-3

cdr3_aa: CATSIDRRNEKLFF
v_call: TRBV15
j_call: TRBJ1-4

cdr3_aa: CASSYPAGAQHF
v_call: TRBV11-2
j_call: TRBJ1-5

cdr3_aa: CAGRTGGANEKLFF
v_call: TRBV28
j_call: TRBJ1-4

cdr3_aa: CASRVRGLRGSNDETQYF
v_call: TRBV5-1
j_call: TRBJ2-5

cdr3_aa: CASSRGGGAIDTQYF
v_call: TRBV5-1
j_call: TRBJ2-3

cdr3_aa: CASSQGTAADTQYF
v_call: TRBV5-6
j_call: TRBJ2-3

cdr3_aa: CASSLTTFSGANVLTF
v_call: TRBV5-1
j_call: TRBJ2-6